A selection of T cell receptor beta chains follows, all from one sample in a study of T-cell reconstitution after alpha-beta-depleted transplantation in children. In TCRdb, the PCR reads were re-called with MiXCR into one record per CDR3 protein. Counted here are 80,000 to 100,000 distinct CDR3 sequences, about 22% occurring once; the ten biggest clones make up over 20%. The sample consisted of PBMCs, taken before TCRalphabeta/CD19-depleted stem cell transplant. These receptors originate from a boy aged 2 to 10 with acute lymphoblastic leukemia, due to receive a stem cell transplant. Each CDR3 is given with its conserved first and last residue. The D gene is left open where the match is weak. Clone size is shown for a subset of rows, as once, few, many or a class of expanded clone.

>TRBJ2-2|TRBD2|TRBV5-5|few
CASSLRASGGLGELFF
TGTGCCAGCAGCTTGAGGGCTAGCGGAGGTTTGGGGGAGCTGTTTTTT
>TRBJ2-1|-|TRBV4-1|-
CASSPGWGRTHEQFF
TGCGCCAGCAGCCCCGGGTGGGGGAGAACCCATGAGCAGTTCTTC
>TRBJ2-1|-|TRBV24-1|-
CATSDRKRTFEQFF
TGTGCCACCAGTGACCGAAAGAGGACTTTTGAGCAGTTCTTC
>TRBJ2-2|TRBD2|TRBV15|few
CATSRTSGGTNTGELFF
TGTGCCACCAGCAGAACTAGCGGAGGGACCAACACCGGGGAGCTGTTTTTT
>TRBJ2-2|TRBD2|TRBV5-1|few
CASSLRLAAGELFF
TGCGCCAGCAGCTTGAGACTAGCGGCCGGGGAGCTGTTTTTT
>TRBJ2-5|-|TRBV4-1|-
CASSPGGQTPGTQYF
TGCGCCAGCAGCCCCGGGGGACAGACGCCGGGGACCCAGTACTTC
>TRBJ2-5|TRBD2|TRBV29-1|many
CSVEGLRASGRPRNQETQYF
TGCAGCGTTGAAGGGCTACGGGCTAGCGGGAGGCCACGAAACCAAGAGACCCAGTACTTC
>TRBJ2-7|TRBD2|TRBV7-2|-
CASNPDGGVPYEQYF
TGTGCCAGCAACCCTGACGGGGGGGTTCCCTACGAGCAGTACTTC
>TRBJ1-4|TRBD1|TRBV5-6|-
CASSSGTGGEKLFF
TGTGCCAGCAGTTCCGGGACAGGGGGCGAAAAACTGTTTTTT
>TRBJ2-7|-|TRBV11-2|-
CASSLAQDEQYF
TGTGCCAGCAGCTTAGCACAGGACGAGCAGTACTTC
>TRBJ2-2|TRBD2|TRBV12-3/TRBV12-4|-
CASSTSGRKNTGELFF
TGTGCCAGCAGTACTAGCGGGAGAAAGAACACCGGGGAGCTGTTTTTT
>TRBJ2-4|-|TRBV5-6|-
CASSLSKRGRDIQYF
TGTGCCAGCAGCTTAAGTAAACGGGGGCGAGACATTCAGTACTTC
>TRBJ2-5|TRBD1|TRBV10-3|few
CAISDQHRTGSQETQYF
TGTGCCATCAGTGACCAACATAGGACAGGCAGCCAAGAGACCCAGTACTTC
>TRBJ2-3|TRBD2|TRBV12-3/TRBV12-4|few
CASSWGGGDTQYF
TGTGCCAGCAGTTGGGGGGGTGGAGATACGCAGTATTTT
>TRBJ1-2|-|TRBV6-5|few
CASSYSGEPGYGYTF
TGTGCCAGCAGTTACTCCGGGGAGCCGGGCTATGGCTACACCTTC
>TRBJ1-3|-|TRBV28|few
CASSSWGTPRNTIYF
TGTGCCAGCAGTAGCTGGGGGACCCCGCGAAACACCATATATTTT
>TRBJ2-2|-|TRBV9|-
CASSVVPDTGELFF
TGTGCCAGCAGCGTAGTTCCGGACACCGGGGAGCTGTTTTTT
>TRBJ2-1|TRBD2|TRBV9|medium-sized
CASSVGASGSPNQYNEQFF
TGTGCCAGCAGCGTAGGGGCTAGCGGGAGCCCAAATCAGTACAATGAGCAGTTCTTC
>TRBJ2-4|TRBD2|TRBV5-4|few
CASSVGLAEPKNIQYF
TGTGCCAGCAGCGTGGGACTAGCGGAACCCAAAAACATTCAGTACTTC
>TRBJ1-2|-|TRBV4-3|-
CASSQDSLSVYGYTF
TGCGCCAGCAGCCAAGATTCGTTGTCTGTCTATGGCTACACCTTC
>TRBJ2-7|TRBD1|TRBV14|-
CASSQDPRQGSYEQYF
TGTGCCAGCAGCCAAGATCCCCGACAGGGCTCCTACGAGCAGTACTTC
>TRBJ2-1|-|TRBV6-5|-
CASSSAEPGHEQFF
TGTGCCAGCAGTTCGGCGGAACCCGGCCATGAGCAGTTCTTC